The 15 T cell receptor beta chains in this list originate from one sample, sequenced in a study of blood T cell repertoires in COVID-19. TCRdb's copy holds only in-frame clones and misses some; the assay was immunoSEQ multiplex PCR. Of over 200,000 clones in the sample, around 85% were seen once. The sample consisted of PBMCs or T cells enriched from blood (not recorded which). The source of these receptors is a man in his forties or fifties who had recovered from COVID-19.

The chain's CDR3 is CASRPLLALGPLGDTEAFF. CDR3 sequence (DNA): TGTGCCAGCAGACCCCTCCTGGCGTTGGGGCCCCTTGGGGACACTGAAGCTTTCTTT. This chain uses TRBV21-1 with TRBJ1-1; the tabulated D call, TRBD1, remains unverified against the DNA. TRBV21-1 is described as a pseudogene. There are 19 residues in the CDR3.

With regard to this clone: The DNA is omitted, as the CDR3 cannot be located on it reliably, and the CDR3 follows TCRdb's listing. The V and J genes are TRBV21-1 and TRBJ1-3; no DNA check was done on the table's D call, TRBD1. TRBV21-1 constitutes a pseudogene. The CDR3 length equals 17 residues, ends included. The CDR3 is CASSIWGTGTPGNTIYF.

This chain uses TRBV5-1 with TRBJ1-3; no clear D gene. Trimming took 4 bases from V and 0 from J, leaving 8 bases between them. The CDR3 covers 14 residues. Germline V lookup: CDR1 SGHRS, CDR2 YFSETQ. CDR3 bases: TGCGCCAGCAGCCCGCTCGGCTCTGGAAACACCATATATTTT. Amino acid sequence: CASSPLGSGNTIYF.

V is TRBV9 and J is TRBJ1-2; D possibly corresponds to TRBD1 (5 bases). The V and J ends lost 3 bases and 5 bases respectively, with 20 bases between them. Germline assignment: CDR1 SGDLS and CDR2 YYNGEE. The CDR3 is made up of 16 amino acids. In DNA form, the CDR3 reads TGTGCCAGCAGCGCAAGGGACGGGGGTTATTGGTATGGCTACACCTTC. It encodes CASSARDGGYWYGYTF. The full variable domain, in which reference TRBV9 and TRBJ1-2 provide the parts outside the CDR3, is DSGVTQTPKHLITATGQRVTLRCSPRSGDLSVYWYQQSLDQGLQFLIQYYNGEERAKGNILERFSAQQFPDLHSELNLSSLELGDSALYFCASSARDGGYWYGYTFGSGTRLTVV.

The CDR3 region is CASSSQPGQGYSPLHF. The DNA of the CDR3 is TGTGCCAGCAGCTCGCAACCGGGACAGGGTTATTCACCCCTCCACTTT. This chain uses TRBV7-2 with TRBJ1-6, with 9 bases matching TRBD1. This CDR3 comprises 16 residues. J gave up 8 bases and V 4 bases, and 9 bases lay outside the gene matches. Germline CDR1 and CDR2: SGHTA and FQGNSA.

This chain uses TRBV4-1 with TRBJ2-7, with D possibly TRBD2 on 5 matching bases. The CDR3 spans 14 residues. CDR1 and CDR2 (germline): MGHRA, YSYEKL. Trimming removed 1 base at V and 0 bases at J, with 7 bases between. This CDR3 reads CASSQVEGSYEQYF. The CDR3 nucleotides are TGCGCCAGCAGCCAAGTTGAGGGCTCCTACGAGCAGTACTTC.

This chain connects TRBV7-8 to TRBJ2-2; unclear D gene. The ends were cut back, 5 bases at V and 2 bases at J, with 9 bases in the middle. Per the germline V gene, CDR1 is SGHVS and CDR2 is FQNEAQ. The CDR3 runs to 14 residues. The CDR3 spells CASSPDLNTGELFF. The CDR3 region has the DNA TGTGCCAGCAGCCCAGACTTAAACACCGGGGAGCTGTTTTTT.

The chain recombines TRBV18 with TRBJ1-1; perhaps TRBD1 as D (5 bases). The V end lost 0 bases, the J end lost 6 bases, and 8 bases lay between the germline ends. Germline V gene data show CDR1 as KGHSH and CDR2 as LQKENI. This CDR3 spans 13 amino acids. Here the CDR3 DNA reads TGTGCCAGCTCACCACCGGCCAGGGCTGAAGCTTTCTTT. It is translated as CASSPPARAEAFF. Supplemented by reference TRBV18 and TRBJ1-1, the full variable domain reads NAGVMQNPRHLVRRRGQEARLRCSPMKGHSHVYWYRQLPEEGLKFMVYLQKENIIDESGMPKERFSAEFPKEGPSILRIQQVVRGDSAAYFCASSPPARAEAFFGQGTRLTVV.

The chain employs TRBV6-5 and TRBJ1-5, with D perhaps matching TRBD1 (5 bases). Germline V gene sequence: CDR1 MNHEY, CDR2 SVGAGI. CDR3 length: 15 residues. V was shortened by 8 bases and J by 0 bases, with 14 bases between the two germline ends. The CDR3: CASGLGPYSNQPQHF. The CDR3 DNA reads as TGTGCCAGCGGGTTGGGGCCGTATAGCAATCAGCCCCAGCATTTT.

The rearrangement uses TRBV7-2 and TRBJ2-7; 13 bases align to TRBD2. This CDR3 is 14 amino acids long. V was pared by 4 bases and J by 5 bases, with 2 bases of the junction left unmatched. Germline V gives CDR1 SGHTA, CDR2 FQGNSA. CDR3 DNA sequence: TGTGCCAGCAGCTCCGGACTAGCGGGAGACGAGCAGTACTTC. This sequence encodes CASSSGLAGDEQYF.

The chain combines TRBV7-9 with TRBJ2-7; 7 bases match TRBD1. Germline V lookup: CDR1 SEHNR, CDR2 FQNEAQ (reference sequence). CDR3 size: 19 residues. V lost 3 bases and J lost 4; bases outside the gene matches: 21. The CDR3 DNA reads as TGTGCCAGCAGCTTTATTCCGGGACAGCTAGATCGAGCTTTGTACGAGCAGTACTTC. Its translation is CASSFIPGQLDRALYEQYF.

This clone turned up a few times. The rearrangement joins TRBV9 to TRBJ1-4, with D perhaps matching TRBD1 (5 bases). CDR1 and CDR2 (germline): SGDLS, YYNGEE. The CDR3 consists of 15 residues. Deletions cut 3 bases from V and 4 bases from J, with 13 bases between. The DNA for the CDR3 is TGTGCCAGCAGCGGAAGGGAGGGGTTTAATGAAAAACTGTTTTTT. Translated: CASSGREGFNEKLFF.

The genes are TRBV18 and TRBJ2-1; TRBD2 matches at 7 bases. There are 15 residues in the CDR3. The V gene end was trimmed by 3 bases and the J gene end by 4 bases; junction bases not matched to a gene: 6. Germline CDR1 is KGHSH and CDR2 is LQKENI. The CDR3 DNA sequence: TGTGCCAGCTCACCGTGGGACTACCCGTACAATGAGCAGTTCTTC. The encoded protein is CASSPWDYPYNEQFF.

The chain carries TRBV7-2 and TRBJ1-1; the match to TRBD1 covers 8 bases. The germline V gene has CDR1 SGHTA and CDR2 FQGNSA. V lost 0 bases and J lost 1; bases outside the gene matches: 1. This CDR3 contains 15 residues. For the CDR3, the DNA is TGTGCCAGCAGCTTAGCCGGGACAGGGAACACTGAAGCTTTCTTT. This gives the protein CASSLAGTGNTEAFF.

This chain links TRBV13 with TRBJ1-1; no clear D gene. This CDR3 is 14 amino acids long. V was cut by 6 bases and J by 0 bases, with 11 bases left in between. Germline values: CDR1 PRHDT, CDR2 FYEKMQ (reference sequence). The CDR3 DNA reads as TGTGCCAGCAGTTTTAGACGGGTGAACACTGAAGCTTTCTTT. This encodes CASSFRRVNTEAFF.